A single T cell receptor (beta chain) is shown here with its context. The data belong to a study of T-cell memory formation after mild COVID-19. TCRdb ran MiXCR on the 5' RACE reads and lists one entry per CDR3 protein. This sample carries some 110,000 distinct CDR3 sequences, approximately 15% of them seen once, and the ten largest clones take 25% to 35%. This TCR was recovered from an adult woman who had mild COVID-19 (a few samples of this study predate the infection). Cell type and time point are not known. Sequenced: PBMCs or a T cell subset sorted from them (not recorded which).

CDR3: CASRRQQAYEQYF. In DNA form, the CDR3 reads TGTGCCAGCAGGAGGCAGCAAGCCTACGAGCAGTACTTC. The chain joins TRBV5-6 to TRBJ2-7, with no clear D. The CDR3 runs to 13 residues. CDR1 is SGHDT and CDR2 is YYEEEE in the germline V gene. V lost 5 bases and J lost 2, with 11 bases in between.